Following are 22 T cell receptor beta chains from one sample sequenced in a study of T cell repertoires in cytomegalovirus infection. TCRdb re-derived calls from the reads in MiXCR, one entry per CDR3 protein. In the table there are 230,000 or so distinct CDR3 sequences, approximately 15% of which are singletons. What was sequenced was CD8+ T cells from PBMCs. These receptors were collected from a human donor in good health (CMV status not recorded). Some clones in this sample may be carry-over from other donors' samples.

This clonotype was found many times. V and J are TRBV11-3 and TRBJ2-2; perhaps TRBD1 as D (5 bases). V was pared by 4 bases and J by 3 bases, with 6 bases between. The CDR3 is made up of 13 amino acids. In germline, CDR1 is SGHNT, CDR2 YENEEA. CDR3 loop: CASSSGHTGELFF. For the CDR3, the DNA is TGTGCCAGCAGCTCAGGGCACACCGGGGAGCTGTTTTTT.

This clonotype was observed at least ten times. This rearrangement joins TRBV7-8 to TRBJ2-1; D possibly uses TRBD1 or TRBD2 (5 bases each). Looked up from germline, CDR1 is SGHVS and CDR2 is FQNEAQ. The CDR3 totals 11 residues. V was shortened by 5 bases and J by 12 bases, with 11 bases between the two germline ends. The CDR3 bases are TGTGCCAGCAGCCTGGGGACGGCGCAGTTCTTC. Its translation: CASSLGTAQFF.

V and J are TRBV29-1 and TRBJ2-3; TRBD1 aligns across 7 bases. Germline V lookup: CDR1 SQVTM, CDR2 ANQGSEA. The CDR3 sequence is 13 residues long. The V segment lost 7 bases and the J segment 4 bases; nucleotides outside the gene matches: 8. This CDR3 is CSASKGAPDTQYF. CDR3 nucleotides: TGCAGCGCCAGCAAGGGGGCCCCAGATACGCAGTATTTT.

The rearrangement uses TRBV4-1 and TRBJ2-5, with 7 bases identical to TRBD1. The V gene end was trimmed by 0 bases and the J gene end by 2 bases; junction bases not matched to a gene: 12. Looked up from germline, CDR1 is MGHRA and CDR2 is YSYEKL. The CDR3 contains 18 residues. The CDR3 coding sequence is TGCGCCAGCAGCCAAGAGCCGACCGGGACAGATACGCAAGAGACCCAGTACTTC. The encoded protein is CASSQEPTGTDTQETQYF.

This clonotype was seen ten or more times. V usage is TRBV7-6 and J usage is TRBJ1-4; D is possibly TRBD1 (5 bases). Between the trimmed V and J ends, which lost 5 bases and 12 bases, there was a span of 16 bases. Per the germline V gene, CDR1 is SGHVS and CDR2 is FNYEAQ. This CDR3 is 13 amino acids long. The CDR3 is CASSTTPTGELFF. For the CDR3, the DNA is TGTGCCAGCAGCACGACCCCAACGGGGGAACTGTTTTTT.

The chain has TRBV4-2 and TRBJ1-1, with D perhaps TRBD1 (5 bases). Per germline, CDR1 LGHNA and CDR2 YNFKEQ. This CDR3 has 15 residues. The V end was cut by 1 base, the J end by 5 bases, with 14 bases between. The CDR3 loop is CASSQVLGGGTEAFF. The CDR3 DNA follows: TGTGCCAGCAGCCAAGTTTTGGGGGGAGGGACTGAAGCTTTCTTT.

This clonotype was recorded at least ten times. The rearrangement joins TRBV6-6 to TRBJ1-1; tentatively, D is TRBD1 (6 bases). This CDR3 contains 14 residues. The V end lost 1 base, the J end lost 1 base, and 7 bases lay between the germline ends. CDR1 MNHNY and CDR2 SVGAGI come from the germline V gene (reference sequence). The CDR3 DNA reads TGTGCCAGCAGTTACTTGGACAGGAACACTGAAGCTTTCTTT. Protein sequence: CASSYLDRNTEAFF.

The chain is built from TRBV12-3 or TRBV12-4 and TRBJ2-3; no firm D call. The CDR3 has 12 amino acids. V was clipped by 2 bases and J by 4 bases, with 4 bases between them. In DNA form, the CDR3 reads TGTGCCAGCAGTTTATTTCCAGATACGCAGTATTTT. Protein: CASSLFPDTQYF.

V usage is TRBV19 and J usage is TRBJ1-5; perhaps TRBD1 as D (6 bases). V was shortened by 5 bases and J by 5 bases, with 16 bases between the two germline ends. This CDR3 has 15 residues. From germline, CDR1 is LNHDA and CDR2 SQIVND (reference sequence). CDR3 in amino acids: CASSWTASPYQPQHF. The CDR3 DNA reads TGTGCCAGTAGTTGGACAGCCTCCCCCTATCAGCCCCAGCATTTT.

The rearrangement links TRBV5-1 to TRBJ1-2, with D perhaps matching TRBD1 (5 bases). Per the germline V gene, CDR1 is SGHRS and CDR2 is YFSETQ. The CDR3 totals 16 residues. Between the trimmed V and J ends, which lost 2 bases and 8 bases, there was a span of 22 bases. The CDR3 loop reads CASSFGNSPPWGGYTF. The CDR3 DNA reads as TGCGCCAGCAGCTTCGGGAATTCCCCACCGTGGGGCGGCTACACCTTC.

This clonotype was counted a few times. The V and J genes are TRBV2 and TRBJ2-7, with a possible D match to TRBD2 (5 bases). Germline V lookup: CDR1 SNHLY, CDR2 FYNNEI. Trimming removed 3 bases from V and 0 bases from J, with 15 bases in between. This CDR3 comprises 16 residues. The CDR3 protein is CASSERGMFASYEQYF. The CDR3 bases are TGTGCCAGCAGTGAGAGAGGGATGTTCGCCTCCTACGAGCAGTACTTC. The entire variable domain, with the rest obtained from reference TRBV2 and TRBJ2-7, is as follows: EPEVTQTPSHQVTQMGQEVILRCVPISNHLYFYWYRQILGQKVEFLVSFYNNEISEKSEIFDDQFSVERPDGSNFTLKIRSTKLEDSAMYFCASSERGMFASYEQYFGPGTRLTVT.

This clonotype was seen just once. V is TRBV15 and J is TRBJ2-1; TRBD1 is a possible D gene (6 bases). V was trimmed by 2 bases and J by 9 bases, leaving 11 bases between them. The CDR3 length is 13 residues. Germline V gene sequence: CDR1 LNHNV, CDR2 YYDKDF (reference sequence). For the CDR3, the DNA is TGTGCCACCAGCAGACGAGCGACAGGTGAGCAGTTCTTC. This codes for CATSRRATGEQFF.

Ten or more counts support this clonotype. The V call is TRBV5-4, the J call TRBJ2-7; 9 bases agree with TRBD1. V was clipped by 5 bases and J by 3 bases; unmatched bases: 9. From germline, CDR1 is SGHNT and CDR2 YYREEE (reference sequence). CDR3 size: 15 residues. The CDR3 here is CASSSPGTGIYEQYF. CDR3 in DNA: TGTGCCAGCAGTTCCCCCGGGACAGGGATCTACGAGCAGTACTTC.

This clonotype was picked up a small number of times. The V gene is TRBV20-1, the J gene TRBJ1-1, with D perhaps matching TRBD1 (5 bases). Germline values: CDR1 DFQATT, CDR2 SNEGSKA (reference sequence). V dropped 5 bases and J dropped 7 bases, with 17 bases sitting between them. The length of the CDR3 is 13 residues. The CDR3 spells CSAAPTEYLEAFF. The CDR3 bases are TGCAGTGCTGCGCCGACAGAGTATCTTGAAGCTTTCTTT.

The table lists this clonotype with a few counts. V gene TRBV29-1 combines with J gene TRBJ2-5, with TRBD1 matching 7 bases. Germline CDR1 and CDR2: SQVTM and ANQGSEA. Trimming at V came to 3 bases and at J to 3 bases, leaving 4 bases not matched to a gene. The CDR3 loop spans 13 amino acids. The CDR3 bases are TGCAGCGTTGATGGACAGGTTGAAGAGACCCAGTACTTC. Amino acids: CSVDGQVEETQYF.

The sample holds many counts of this clonotype. This chain joins TRBV7-3 and TRBJ2-1, with unresolved D. The germline CDR1 and CDR2 sequences are SGHTA and FQGTGA. The CDR3 is made up of 14 amino acids. The V end was cut by 5 bases, the J end by 5 bases, with 13 bases between. In nucleotides, the CDR3 is TGTGCCAGCAGCGCCACCGGTGGGCACAATGAGCAGTTCTTC. Amino acid sequence: CASSATGGHNEQFF.

The V gene is TRBV2, the J gene TRBJ1-2; maybe TRBD1 (5 bases). Germline V gives CDR1 SNHLY, CDR2 FYNNEI. The V end lost 11 bases, the J end lost 3 bases, and 10 bases lay between the germline ends. The CDR3 is 11 residues long. CDR3 sequence: CAARGDYGYTF. Here the CDR3 DNA reads TGTGCCGCGAGGGGCGACTATGGCTACACCTTC.

This clonotype was seen at least ten times. V usage is TRBV7-6 and J usage is TRBJ2-5, with D unresolved. The V gene lost 8 bases and the J gene lost 2 bases, with 6 bases spanning the gap. This CDR3 comprises 11 residues. CDR1 SGHVS and CDR2 FNYEAQ come from the germline V gene. The CDR3 bases are TGTGCCAGCGTGAATCAAGAGACCCAGTACTTC. Protein: CASVNQETQYF.

The V call is TRBV4-2, the J call TRBJ2-3; the match to TRBD2 covers 8 bases. The length of the CDR3 is 16 residues. Trimming cost V 0 bases and J 4 bases; bases outside gene matches: 6. Germline CDR1 LGHNA, CDR2 YNFKEQ. The CDR3 DNA follows: TGTGCCAGCAGCCAAGAATACGGGGGGGCCGCAGATACGCAGTATTTT. Translation gives CASSQEYGGAADTQYF.

This clonotype was detected many times. J is TRBJ2-3 and V is TRBV7-9; 7 bases line up with TRBD1. Losses at the gene ends were 1 base for V and 4 bases for J; bases not matched to a gene: 5. The CDR3 contains 15 residues. In germline, CDR1 is SEHNR, CDR2 FQNEAQ (reference sequence). For the CDR3, the DNA is TGTGCCAGCAGCTTAGATAGGGGGCCCGCAGATACGCAGTATTTT. It translates to CASSLDRGPADTQYF. The whole variable domain, remainder taken from reference TRBV7-9 and TRBJ2-3, is DTGVSQNPRHKITKRGQNVTFRCDPISEHNRLYWYRQTLGQGPEFLTYFQNEAQLEKSRLLSDRFSAERPKGSFSTLEIQRTEQGDSAMYLCASSLDRGPADTQYFGPGTRLTVL.

The gene calls are TRBV5-1 and TRBJ1-5, with a possible D match to TRBD1 (6 bases). The CDR3 spans 15 residues. V lost 0 bases and J lost 5, with 12 bases in between. The germline V gene encodes CDR1 SGHRS and CDR2 YFSETQ. This CDR3 is CASSLVWGQDQPQHF. The CDR3 coding sequence is TGCGCCAGCAGCTTGGTATGGGGGCAGGATCAGCCCCAGCATTTT.

V is TRBV28 and J is TRBJ1-4, with a weak D call TRBD1 (6 bases). The V end lost 8 bases, the J end lost 6 bases, and 19 bases lay between the germline ends. Germline values: CDR1 MDHEN, CDR2 SYDVKM. CDR3 length equals 15 residues. CDR3 sequence reads: CASCRGGGAYEKLFF. In DNA form, the CDR3 reads TGTGCCAGCTGTCGAGGCGGGGGGGCGTATGAAAAACTGTTTTTT.